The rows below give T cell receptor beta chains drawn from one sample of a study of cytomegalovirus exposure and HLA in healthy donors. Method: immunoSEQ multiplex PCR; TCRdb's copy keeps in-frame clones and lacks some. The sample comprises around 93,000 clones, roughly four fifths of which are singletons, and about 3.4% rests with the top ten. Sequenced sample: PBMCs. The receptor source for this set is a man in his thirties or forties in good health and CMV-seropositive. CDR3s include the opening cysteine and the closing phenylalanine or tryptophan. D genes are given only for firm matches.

CASSWVPRQGGGNEQFF	TRBD2	TRBV5-1
CASSQDLPLAGGGNTGELFF	TRBD2	TRBV4-2
CASSTYPNYGYTF	NA	TRBV28
CATSTGLAGDNEQFF	TRBD2	TRBV15
CATSRSTFLDRAFNGYTF	TRBD1	TRBV15
CASSSEDSFTDTQYF	NA	TRBV7-9
CASRMGPVARGSGRANEQFF	TRBD2	TRBV27
CASSPGTSNTEAFF	NA	TRBV19
CASSDGGQGHTGELFF	TRBD1	TRBV6-4
CASSEMRQPQHF	NA	TRBV2
CASSEPGTGAYEQYF	TRBD1	TRBV2
CASSLEGESNQPQHF	NA	TRBV4-3
CASSLMDRNSNQPQHF	NA	TRBV7-2
CARQGGGLRGTEAFF	TRBD1	TRBV30
CASSLGRENEKLFF	NA	TRBV5-1
CASSQGAGANVLTF	NA	TRBV4-3
CASTPGGMEQETQYF	NA	TRBV7-2
CASSDFGDFYNEQFF	NA	TRBV6-1
CASSSQASGNYEQFF	TRBD2	TRBV5-1
CASSLALPNTGELFF	NA	TRBV7-7
CASSQDGGQGADEQYF	TRBD1	TRBV4-1
CSARTSGLYEQYF	TRBD2	TRBV29-1
CASSPGGAEAFF	NA	TRBV6-6
CAISESSSRHGETQYF	NA	TRBV10-3
CASSLGWGRAQYF	NA	TRBV7-2
CASSTDRGQETQYF	TRBD1	TRBV5-1
CASSLLGQGAREQYF	TRBD1	TRBV7-9
CASRITGGENSPLHF	TRBD1	TRBV27
CASSRTGPTYEQYF	TRBD1	TRBV11-2
CASTLIDRGAFGDTQYF	TRBD1	TRBV5-1
CASSLDSLASGELFF	NA	TRBV5-1
CASSLGGGRGAGANVLTF	NA	TRBV5-1
CASSQGLAGVGTYNEQFF	TRBD2	TRBV4-3
CASSGDKTGELFF	NA	TRBV2
CASTTFRVSYNEQFF	NA	TRBV28
CASSGTRDSAYEQYF	TRBD1	TRBV27
CASSESKKGEQYF	NA	TRBV10-1
CASSLLLAGGPADTQYF	TRBD2	TRBV7-2
CASSQPPGLGAGAYNEQFF	TRBD2	TRBV7-9
CASSGADRGDYGYTF	TRBD1	TRBV18
CASTPSGRTTDTQYF	TRBD2	TRBV4-1
CASSQSGQGRYKQYF	TRBD1	TRBV4-1
CASTYQGAGVYEQYF	NA	TRBV28
CASSETVNTEAFF	NA	TRBV6-1
CASSLSGGVSNEQYF	TRBD1	TRBV7-2
CASTDRGQTNEKLFF	TRBD1	TRBV25-1
CASSFRGDFSYNSPLHF	NA	TRBV5-6
CASSVGRGLNGGTDTQYF	TRBD1	TRBV9
CASSFSGGTTDTQYF	TRBD2	TRBV5-4
CASTWRSTPNEQFF	NA	TRBV28
CASSLSGLDNEQFF	NA	TRBV7-9
CASSLTRSLEQYF	NA	TRBV28
CASKPPRIDTEAFF	NA	TRBV19
CASSEGTENEKLFF	TRBD1	TRBV10-1
CAWSQGNEFYEQYF	NA	TRBV30